The 9 T cell receptor beta chains reported below all come from one sample, sequenced in a study of beta chain features in type 1 diabetes. Sequenced material consisted of expressed TCRB transcripts (all of the isolated RNA was reverse transcribed). TCRdb's copy holds only in-frame clones and misses some; the assay was immunoSEQ multiplex PCR. Here the sample spans fewer than 400,000 clones, 7% to 9% being singletons. Sequencing was done on a sample of central memory CD4+ T cells from blood. Receptors were obtained from a woman in her late teens or twenties in good health.

Points on this clone: One end of the junction varies from germline; a read error may be responsible. The J gene is TRBJ2-5, the V gene TRBV9; TRBD2 matches 11 bases. The CDR3 covers 19 residues. Germline values: CDR1 SGDLS, CDR2 YYNGEE. The CDR3 DNA follows: TGTGCCAGCAGCGCGGGCGGGCTAGCGGGAGGAGGGAGACAAGGGACCCAGTACTTC. Translated: CASSAGGLAGGGRQGTQYF. Variable domain in full (rest from reference TRBV9 and TRBJ2-5): DSGVTQTPKHLITATGQRVTLRCSPRSGDLSVYWYQQSLDQGLQFLIQYYNGEERAKGNILERFSAQQFPDLHSELNLSSLELGDSALYFCASSAGGLAGGGRQGTQYFGPGTRLLVL.

This CDR3 is CASSRMGARGTEAFF. The CDR3 nucleotides are TGTGCCAGCAGTCGTATGGGGGCTCGGGGCACTGAAGCTTTCTTT. The V call is TRBV28, the J call TRBJ1-1; D perhaps matches TRBD1 (6 bases). V lost 5 bases and J lost 4, with 17 bases in between. In germline, CDR1 is MDHEN, CDR2 SYDVKM. This CDR3 spans 15 amino acids.

The chain is built from TRBV7-2 and TRBJ2-7; tentative D call: TRBD1 (5 bases). Trimming took off 0 bases at V and 3 bases at J, with 9 bases between the two ends. Germline assignment: CDR1 SGHTA and CDR2 FQGNSA. CDR3 length: 14 amino acids. Here the CDR3 DNA reads TGTGCCAGCAGCTTAGCTTCAGGGAACTACGAGCAGTACTTC. Translating gives CASSLASGNYEQYF.

This clone was found a few times. The J gene is TRBJ1-2, the V gene TRBV28; the match to TRBD1 covers 7 bases. The CDR3 sequence is 13 residues long. CDR1 is MDHEN, CDR2 SYDVKM, per germline. Trimming at V came to 5 bases and at J to 11 bases, leaving 11 bases not matched to a gene. DNA of the CDR3: TGTGCCAGCAGTGTGGACAGGCGGGTTGTTTACACCTTC. This sequence encodes CASSVDRRVVYTF.

This clone has ten or more counts. The chain employs TRBV7-2 and TRBJ2-7, with 10 bases matching TRBD1. CDR3 length: 15 amino acids. CDR1 is SGHTA and CDR2 is FQGNSA in the germline V gene. V was clipped by 5 bases and J by 2 bases; unmatched bases: 6. The CDR3 here is CASSPQGQGTYEQYF. For the CDR3, the DNA is TGTGCCAGCAGCCCTCAGGGACAGGGGACCTACGAGCAGTACTTC. Together with reference TRBV7-2 and TRBJ2-7, the CDR3 gives the full variable domain: GAGVSQSPSNKVTEKGKDVELRCDPISGHTALYWYRQSLGQGLEFLIYFQGNSAPDKSGLPSDRFSAERTGGSVSTLTIQRTQQEDSAVYLCASSPQGQGTYEQYFGPGTRLTVT.

This chain links TRBV14 with TRBJ1-4, with TRBD1 matching over 10 bases. V lost 1 base and J lost 6; bases outside the gene matches: 5. This CDR3 comprises 16 residues. CDR1 SGHDN and CDR2 FVKESK come from the germline V gene. The DNA for the CDR3 is TGTGCCAGCAGCCAAGTTTTTGGGACAGGGGATGAAAAACTGTTTTTT. It codes for CASSQVFGTGDEKLFF.

This chain connects TRBV28 to TRBJ2-4, with 9 bases aligning to TRBD1. CDR1 is MDHEN and CDR2 is SYDVKM in the germline V gene. This CDR3 has 17 residues. V lost 4 bases, J lost 0 bases, and 7 bases stayed unmatched. The CDR3 DNA reads TGTGCCAGCAGTTCATTGGGGACAGGGATAGCCAAAAACATTCAGTACTTC. This translates into CASSSLGTGIAKNIQYF.

The table lists this clone with many counts. The gene calls are TRBV7-9 and TRBJ2-1; 13 nucleotides agree with TRBD2. CDR1 and CDR2 from the germline V gene are SEHNR and FQNEAQ (reference sequence). Trimming removed 5 bases from V and 9 bases from J; junction bases left unmatched: 7. This CDR3 is built from 15 residues. In DNA form, the CDR3 reads TGTGCCAGCAGCCCCGGACTAGCGGGAGTTGGTGAGCAGTTCTTC. As protein: CASSPGLAGVGEQFF.

The chain couples TRBV11-2 to TRBJ2-7; 8 nucleotides align to TRBD2. Looked up from germline, CDR1 is SGHAT and CDR2 is FQNNGV. This CDR3 is 15 amino acids long. With V trimmed by 5 bases and J by 4 bases, 10 bases remained unmatched. The CDR3 region is CASSRGRGLGYEQYF. The CDR3 region has the DNA TGTGCCAGCAGCCGCGGCCGGGGACTAGGGTACGAGCAGTACTTC.